Following are 18 T cell receptor beta chains from one sample sequenced in a study of cytotoxic CD8 clonotypes in ibrutinib-treated CLL. Data came from immunoSEQ multiplex PCR; TCRdb stores just in-frame clones and leaves some out. Of 130,000 to 150,000 clones listed, 79% are singletons. The source was PBMCs, collected after 12 months of ibrutinib treatment. The receptors were sampled from a human donor with chronic lymphocytic leukemia.

The CDR3 loop is CASSVDGSPNYGYTF. The CDR3 nucleotides are TGTGCCAGCAGCGTAGATGGGTCACCTAACTATGGCTACACCTTC. This chain links TRBV9 with TRBJ1-2; D ambiguous. V lost 0 bases to trimming and J lost 0 bases, with 9 bases between them. The germline V gene has CDR1 SGDLS and CDR2 YYNGEE. The CDR3 loop spans 15 amino acids.

The chain uses TRBV4-3 and TRBJ2-3; no reliable D call. The germline CDR1 and CDR2 sequences are LGHNA and YSLEER. The CDR3 is 16 residues long. Trimming removed 1 base from V and 0 bases from J, with 11 bases in between. CDR3 sequence (DNA): TGCGCCAGCAGCCAAGTGTACGGAACTAGCACAGATACGCAGTATTTT. Its protein product is CASSQVYGTSTDTQYF.

This chain connects TRBV19 to TRBJ1-2, with 7 bases that match TRBD1. Germline CDR1 is LNHDA and CDR2 is SQIVND (reference sequence). This CDR3 has 16 amino acids. The junction had 12 bases not matched to a gene; V was cut back by 4 bases and J by 4 bases. DNA for the CDR3: TGTGCCAGTAGTAGGACAGGACGAACCACTACCTATGGCTACACCTTC. Translating it yields CASSRTGRTTTYGYTF.

The chain recombines TRBV6-1 with TRBJ1-1; D remains unclear. With 2 bases removed from V and 1 base from J, the gap between germline ends came to 11 bases. The CDR3 is 15 residues long. Germline CDR1 MNHNS, CDR2 SASEGT. The CDR3 region has the DNA TGTGCCAGCAGTGAACAGCCTCTAAGGAACACTGAAGCTTTCTTT. This codes for CASSEQPLRNTEAFF.

The chain recombines TRBV5-1 with TRBJ2-5; TRBD1 is a possible D gene (6 bases). Germline assignment: CDR1 SGHRS and CDR2 YFSETQ. There are 13 residues in the CDR3. Trimming took 3 bases from V and 5 from J, leaving 11 bases between them. This chain's CDR3 is CASSSQGTETQYF. The CDR3 nucleotides are TGCGCCAGCAGCTCTCAGGGGACGGAGACCCAGTACTTC. Together with reference TRBV5-1 and TRBJ2-5, the CDR3 gives the full variable domain: KAGVTQTPRYLIKTRGQQVTLSCSPISGHRSVSWYQQTPGQGLQFLFEYFSETQRNKGNFPGRFSGRQFSNSRSEMNVSTLELGDSALYLCASSSQGTETQYFGPGTRLLVL.

This clone was observed a few times. V is TRBV10-3 and J is TRBJ2-1; 9 nucleotides align to TRBD1. The germline CDR1 and CDR2 sequences are ENHRY and SYGVKD. The CDR3 extends over 16 amino acids. Germline trimming cut 6 bases from V and 5 bases from J; bases unmatched to any gene: 11. The CDR3 DNA follows: TGTGCCATCAGGTGGACAGGGGAAATTAGGAACAATGAGCAGTTCTTC. Its translation: CAIRWTGEIRNNEQFF.

This clone was observed a handful of times. The V gene is TRBV18, the J gene TRBJ1-5; possible D gene TRBD1, 6 bases. The V gene lost 2 bases and the J gene lost 2 bases, with 13 bases spanning the gap. The CDR3 is 16 residues long. Per the germline V gene, CDR1 is KGHSH and CDR2 is LQKENI. The CDR3 region is CASSPMGGLGNQPQHF. CDR3 coding DNA: TGTGCCAGCTCACCAATGGGGGGCTTGGGCAATCAGCCCCAGCATTTT.

Only one count was recorded for this clone. V is TRBV12-5 and J is TRBJ2-1; tentatively, D is TRBD2 (7 bases). CDR3 length: 15 residues. Per germline, CDR1 LGHNT and CDR2 FRNRAP. The V end was cut by 5 bases, the J end by 7 bases, with 18 bases between. Written as DNA, the CDR3 is TGTGCTAGTGGTATCCCGCGGGGGCGAGTTAATGAGCAGTTCTTC. It specifies CASGIPRGRVNEQFF.

The chain couples TRBV6-4 to TRBJ2-1; no clear D gene. Germline V gene lookup returns CDR1 MRHNA and CDR2 SNTAGT. The V end was cut by 3 bases, the J end by 0 bases, with 9 bases between. The CDR3 is 15 residues long. The CDR3 DNA follows: TGTGCCAGCAGTGAACACTGGAGCTCCTACAATGAGCAGTTCTTC. It codes for CASSEHWSSYNEQFF.

This chain joins TRBV29-1 and TRBJ1-4; no firm D call. The CDR3 totals 15 residues. Trimming pared 6 bases from V and 6 bases from J, leaving 20 bases between. Germline-derived CDR1 and CDR2 are SQVTM and ANQGSEA. CDR3 sequence: CSVGKSAAHDEKLFF. The CDR3 nucleotides are TGCAGCGTAGGAAAATCCGCCGCCCACGATGAAAAACTGTTTTTT.

The chain employs TRBV4-2 and TRBJ1-2; weak D call: TRBD1 (5 bases). The germline V gene has CDR1 LGHNA and CDR2 YNFKEQ. The CDR3 extends over 15 amino acids. The V end lost 1 base, the J end lost 3 bases, and 12 bases lay between the germline ends. The CDR3 coding sequence is TGTGCCAGCAGCCAAGTCGGGGGGGTAGACTATGGCTACACCTTC. Translating it yields CASSQVGGVDYGYTF.

The V and J genes are TRBV5-4 and TRBJ1-2; D is ambiguous. The length of the CDR3 is 15 residues. Per germline, CDR1 SGHNT and CDR2 YYREEE (reference sequence). The ends were cut back, 0 bases at V and 4 bases at J, with 13 bases in the middle. The CDR3 nucleotides read TGTGCCAGCAGCTTGGAGGTCGGTGGCGGCTATGGCTACACCTTC. Encoded protein: CASSLEVGGGYGYTF.

To note about this clone: The same CDR3 arises from other DNA sequences in this sample as well. J is TRBJ2-1 and V is TRBV19; 7 bases are shared with TRBD2. The germline CDR1 and CDR2 sequences are LNHDA and SQIVND (reference sequence). J gave up 0 bases and V 3 bases, and 2 bases lay outside the gene matches. The CDR3 sequence is 15 residues long. The CDR3 region has the DNA TGTGCCAGTAGTATTCGCGGGAGCTCCTACAATGAGCAGTTCTTC. This codes for CASSIRGSSYNEQFF.

This rearrangement joins TRBV11-1 to TRBJ2-1, with 11 bases identical to TRBD1. Germline V gene lookup returns CDR1 SGHAT and CDR2 FQDESV (reference sequence). V lost 4 bases to trimming and J lost 6 bases; unmatched junction nucleotides: 5. This CDR3 comprises 15 residues. The CDR3 spells CASSSDRGRFNEQFF. The CDR3 region has the DNA TGTGCCAGCAGCTCGGACAGGGGGCGCTTCAATGAGCAGTTCTTC.

In this sample, this clone turned up a few times. The CDR3 region has the DNA TGTGCCATCAGTCTCGGGTTAGGGTACGAGCAGTACTTC. Translating gives CAISLGLGYEQYF. The chain has TRBV10-3 and TRBJ2-7; D is unclear. Germline V gene data show CDR1 as ENHRY and CDR2 as SYGVKD. V shed 5 bases and J shed 4 bases, with 12 bases lying between them. This CDR3 is 13 amino acids long.

This sequence joins TRBV7-2 and TRBJ2-4, with D tentatively TRBD1 or TRBD2 (5 bases each). V was pared by 5 bases and J by 5 bases, with 10 bases between. CDR1 is SGHTA and CDR2 is FQGNSA in the germline V gene. This CDR3 spans 13 amino acids. CDR3 sequence reads: CASSRDVENIQYF. CDR3 sequence (DNA): TGTGCCAGCAGCCGGGACGTGGAAAACATTCAGTACTTC.

The chain combines TRBV7-8 with TRBJ2-1; the D gene is possibly TRBD2 (5 bases). CDR1 and CDR2 (germline): SGHVS, FQNEAQ. The ends were cut back, 3 bases at V and 10 bases at J, with 10 bases in the middle. The CDR3 is 12 residues long. CDR3 nucleotides: TGTGCCAGCAGCTTGGGAGTTTGGGAGCAGTTCTTC. Its protein product is CASSLGVWEQFF.

This chain joins TRBV6-5 and TRBJ1-1; perhaps TRBD1 as D (5 bases). Trimming took off 5 bases at V and 7 bases at J, with 17 bases between the two ends. Germline CDR1 is MNHEY and CDR2 is SVGAGI. This CDR3 has 14 residues. The CDR3 coding sequence is TGTGCCAGCAGTCCGGGTCTATACGGGGGTGAAGCTTTCTTT. Protein sequence: CASSPGLYGGEAFF.